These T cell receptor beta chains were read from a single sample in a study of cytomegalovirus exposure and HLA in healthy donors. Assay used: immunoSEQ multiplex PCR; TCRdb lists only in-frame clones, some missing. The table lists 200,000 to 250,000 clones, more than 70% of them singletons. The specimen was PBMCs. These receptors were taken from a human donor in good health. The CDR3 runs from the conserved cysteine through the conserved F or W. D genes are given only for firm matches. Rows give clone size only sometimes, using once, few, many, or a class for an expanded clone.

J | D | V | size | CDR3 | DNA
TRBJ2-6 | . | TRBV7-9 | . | CASSSRGSGANVLTF | TGTGCCAGCAGCTCCAGGGGCTCTGGGGCCAACGTCCTGACTTTC
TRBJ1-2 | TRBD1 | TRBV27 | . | CASSLRQGSQSRSGYTF | TGTGCCAGCAGTCTCCGACAGGGTTCCCAATCTAGGTCGGGCTACACCTTC
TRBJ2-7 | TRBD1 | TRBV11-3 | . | CASSPGQGANNYEQYF | TGTGCCAGCAGCCCGGGACAGGGGGCGAATAACTACGAGCAGTACTTC
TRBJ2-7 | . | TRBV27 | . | CASSSDRRGEQYF | TGTGCCAGCAGTTCAGACAGGAGAGGCGAGCAGTACTTC
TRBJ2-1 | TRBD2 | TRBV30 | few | CAWGVGGSRNEQFF | TGTGCCTGGGGGGTGGGCGGGAGTAGAAATGAGCAGTTCTTC
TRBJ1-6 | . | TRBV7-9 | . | CASSPRRADSPLHF | TGTGCCAGCAGCCCCCGCAGGGCGGACTCACCCCTCCACTTT
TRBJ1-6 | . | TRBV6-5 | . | CASSYSSVHNSPLHF | TGTGCCAGCAGTTACTCTTCGGTCCATAATTCACCCCTCCACTTT
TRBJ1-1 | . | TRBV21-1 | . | CASSKATGRDTEAFF | TGTGCCAGCAGCAAAGCGACAGGGCGGGACACTGAAGCTTTCTTT
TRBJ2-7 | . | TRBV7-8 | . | CASSSHESLSYEQYF | TGTGCCAGCAGCTCCCATGAGAGCCTCTCCTACGAGCAGTACTTC
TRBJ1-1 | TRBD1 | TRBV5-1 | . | CASSGNTGGAPLNTEAFF | TGCGCCAGCAGCGGAAACACAGGGGGCGCTCCACTGAACACTGAAGCTTTCTTT
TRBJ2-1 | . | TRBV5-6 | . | CASSLDRGGRSSYNEQFF | TGTGCCAGCAGCTTGGATCGTGGCGGAAGGAGCTCCTACAATGAGCAGTTCTTC
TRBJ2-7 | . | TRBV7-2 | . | CASSLAGLAYEQYF | TGTGCCAGCAGCTTAGCCGGACTGGCCTACGAGCAGTACTTC
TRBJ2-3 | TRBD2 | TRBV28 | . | CASSLPGGSTDTQYF | TGTGCCAGCAGTTTACCGGGAGGGAGCACAGATACGCAGTATTTT
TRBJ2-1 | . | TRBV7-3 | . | CASSLTGLYNEQFF | TGTGCCAGCAGCTTAACGGGACTCTACAATGAGCAGTTCTTC
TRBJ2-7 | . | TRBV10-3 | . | CAISRDTYYEQYF | TGTGCCATCAGTCGGGACACCTACTACGAGCAGTACTTC
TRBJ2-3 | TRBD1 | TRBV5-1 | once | CASSLFRRTGGTDTQYF | TGCGCCAGCAGCTTGTTCCGGAGAACAGGGGGCACAGATACGCAGTATTTT
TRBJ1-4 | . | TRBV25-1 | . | CASSENNHRTNEKLFF | TGTGCCAGCAGTGAAAATAACCACAGAACTAATGAAAAACTGTTTTTT
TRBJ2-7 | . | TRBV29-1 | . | CSGGSGGDSYEQYF | TGCAGCGGTGGTTCGGGCGGGGACTCCTACGAGCAGTACTTC
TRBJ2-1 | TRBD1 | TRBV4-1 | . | CASSQPRTGVSNEQFF | TGCGCCAGCAGCCAACCTCGGACAGGGGTCTCCAATGAGCAGTTCTTC
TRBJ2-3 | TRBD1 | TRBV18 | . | CASSPTRTGKPDTQYF | TGTGCCAGCTCACCAACCAGGACAGGGAAACCAGATACGCAGTATTTT
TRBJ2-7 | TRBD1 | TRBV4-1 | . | CASSPLRGQGYEQYF | TGCGCCAGCAGCCCCCTCCGTGGACAGGGTTACGAGCAGTACTTC
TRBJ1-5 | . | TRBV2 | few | CASATNSLSNQPQHF | TGTGCCAGCGCCACCAACAGTCTTAGCAATCAGCCCCAGCATTTT
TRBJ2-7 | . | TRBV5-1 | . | CASSLEGDSHEQYF | TGCGCCAGCAGCTTGGAAGGGGACTCCCACGAGCAGTACTTC
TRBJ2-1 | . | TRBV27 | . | CASSLAGISYNEQFF | TGTGCCAGCAGTTTGGCCGGGATTTCCTACAATGAGCAGTTCTTC
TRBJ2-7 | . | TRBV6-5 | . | CASSSDNYEQYF | TGTGCCAGCAGTTCTGACAACTACGAGCAGTACTTC
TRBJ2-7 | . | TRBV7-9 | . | CASSPPNGGMAYEQYF | TGTGCCAGCAGCCCCCCCAACGGAGGGATGGCCTACGAGCAGTACTTC
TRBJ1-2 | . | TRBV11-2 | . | CASIPRGGENYGYTF | TGTGCCAGCATCCCCCGGGGGGGGGAAAACTATGGCTACACCTTC
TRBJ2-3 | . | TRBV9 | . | CASSELSSTDTQYF | TGTGCCAGCAGCGAGCTCTCTAGCACAGATACGCAGTATTTT
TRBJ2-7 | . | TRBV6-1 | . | CASSEGPAQRYEQYF | TGTGCCAGCAGTGAAGGGCCCGCGCAGCGCTACGAGCAGTACTTC
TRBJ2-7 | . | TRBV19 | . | CASRLKGDLYEQYF | TGTGCCAGTAGGCTTAAGGGGGACCTCTACGAGCAGTACTTC